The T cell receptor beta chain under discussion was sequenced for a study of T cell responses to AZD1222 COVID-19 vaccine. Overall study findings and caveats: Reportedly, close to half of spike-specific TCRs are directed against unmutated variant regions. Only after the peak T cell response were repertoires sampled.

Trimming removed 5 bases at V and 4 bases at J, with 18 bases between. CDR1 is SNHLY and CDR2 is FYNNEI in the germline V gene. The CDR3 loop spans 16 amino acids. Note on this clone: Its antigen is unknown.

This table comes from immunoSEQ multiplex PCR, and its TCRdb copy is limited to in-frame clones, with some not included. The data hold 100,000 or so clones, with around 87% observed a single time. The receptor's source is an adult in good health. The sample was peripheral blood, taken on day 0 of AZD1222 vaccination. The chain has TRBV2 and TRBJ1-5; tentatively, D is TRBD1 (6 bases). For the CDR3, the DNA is TGTGCCAGCAGTACCATAGTGACAGGCGGGAATCAGCCCCAGCATTTT. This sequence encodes CASSTIVTGGNQPQHF.